This is a list of T cell receptor beta chains from one sample in a study of T cells in localized non-small cell lung cancer. The assay was immunoSEQ multiplex PCR, and TCRdb's table has in-frame clones only and misses some. This table holds 130,000 or so clones, approximately 88% found once. The starting material was peripheral blood, obtained before any cancer treatment. All receptors derive from a female donor at least 60 years old with stage I lung adenocarcinoma. Each CDR3 is given with its conserved first and last residue. Each record gives: J gene, D gene, clone size, V gene, CDR3 protein, CDR3 DNA. D genes are given only for firm matches. The listing skips clone size in some rows; elsewhere it reads once, few, many or a size class.

>TRBJ1-5|TRBD1|few|TRBV7-9
CASSLEGQGGQPQHF
TGTGCCAGCAGCTTAGAAGGACAGGGCGGCCAGCCCCAGCATTTT
>TRBJ1-5|TRBD1|-|TRBV2
CASSLSGQGNQPQHF
TGTGCCTCCAGCCTTTCCGGACAGGGGAATCAGCCCCAGCATTTT
>TRBJ1-2|-|once|TRBV2
CASRGGEYGYTF
TGTGCCAGCAGGGGGGGGGAGTATGGCTACACCTTC
>TRBJ1-3|-|-|TRBV28
CASRSPRGGHRNTIYF
TGTGCCAGCAGATCACCCCGGGGGGGCCATAGAAACACCATATATTTT
>TRBJ1-6|-|once|TRBV13
CASSSTGNSPLHF
TGTGCCAGCAGCTCTACAGGGAATTCACCCCTCCACTTT
>TRBJ2-7|-|once|TRBV28
CASRRNFEQYF
TGTGCCAGCAGAAGGAATTTCGAGCAGTACTTC
>TRBJ2-1|-|-|TRBV30
CAWSATKINNEQFF
TGTGCCTGGAGTGCTACTAAAATTAACAATGAGCAGTTCTTC
>TRBJ2-5|TRBD2|-|TRBV5-8
CASSRGTSGRKGETQYF
TGTGCCAGCAGCAGGGGGACTAGCGGGAGGAAAGGAGAGACCCAGTACTTC
>TRBJ2-7|TRBD2|-|TRBV7-9
CASSSSLLAGANEQYF
TGTGCCAGCAGCTCGAGCTTACTAGCGGGAGCGAACGAGCAGTACTTC
>TRBJ2-5|TRBD2|-|TRBV7-3
CASSLTSDQETQYF
TGTGCCAGCAGCCTCACTAGCGACCAAGAGACCCAGTACTTC
>TRBJ2-7|-|-|TRBV7-9
CASSSRQTQTHEQYF
TGTGCCAGCAGCTCCCGACAGACTCAGACCCACGAGCAGTACTTC
>TRBJ2-7|-|-|TRBV28
CASIPQQGGSYEQYF
TGTGCCAGCATCCCTCAACAGGGTGGCTCCTACGAGCAGTACTTC
>TRBJ2-7|TRBD2|-|TRBV27
CASSRDWRGAEQYF
TGTGCCAGCAGTCGTGACTGGCGGGGGGCCGAGCAGTACTTC
>TRBJ1-4|-|-|TRBV9
CASSRDYLNEKLFF
TGTGCCAGCAGCCGAGACTATCTTAATGAAAAACTGTTTTTT
>TRBJ2-1|-|-|TRBV27
CASSLGTSSVEQFF
TGTGCCAGCAGTTTAGGAACTAGCAGCGTTGAGCAGTTCTTC
>TRBJ2-7|-|-|TRBV2
CASSASRAYEQYF
TGTGCCAGCAGTGCCAGCAGGGCCTACGAGCAGTACTTC
>TRBJ2-3|TRBD2|-|TRBV5-1
CASSLAYGPAGGRTDTQYF
TGCGCCAGCAGCTTGGCGTATGGGCCAGCGGGAGGGCGGACAGATACGCAGTATTTT
>TRBJ2-5|-|-|TRBV28
CASSLRGGQGTQYF
TGTGCCAGCAGTTTAAGAGGGGGGCAGGGGACCCAGTACTTC
>TRBJ2-7|TRBD1|-|TRBV6-6
CASSYGQGLTEQYF
TGTGCCAGCAGTTACGGACAGGGCCTTACCGAGCAGTACTTC
>TRBJ2-2|TRBD2|once|TRBV28
CASRPSGENTGELFF
TGTGCCAGCAGGCCTAGCGGAGAGAACACCGGGGAGCTGTTTTTT
>TRBJ2-1|-|-|TRBV29-1
CSSAKFNEQFF
TGCAGCTCCGCTAAATTTAATGAGCAGTTCTTC
>TRBJ2-1|-|-|TRBV27
CASRGPTVWNEQFF
TGTGCCAGCAGGGGGCCCACCGTGTGGAATGAGCAGTTCTTC
>TRBJ1-1|TRBD1|many|TRBV19
CASRLGQGRNEAFF
TGTGCCAGTAGGTTGGGACAGGGGAGGAATGAAGCTTTCTTT
>TRBJ2-3|-|-|TRBV19
CASSIDSGSTDTQYF
TGTGCCAGTAGTATAGATTCGGGGTCCACAGATACGCAGTATTTT
>TRBJ1-2|-|-|TRBV4-1
CASSQEGQRYGYTF
TGCGCCAGCAGCCAAGAAGGACAGCGGTATGGCTACACCTTC
>TRBJ2-1|TRBD2|few|TRBV28
CASKAGAEQFF
TGTGCCAGCAAAGCGGGAGCAGAGCAGTTCTTC
>TRBJ1-4|-|-|TRBV29-1
CSGGLNEKLFF
TGCAGCGGTGGGCTTAATGAAAAACTGTTTTTT
>TRBJ2-1|TRBD2|-|TRBV28
CASGLAEYNEQFF
TGTGCCAGCGGGCTAGCGGAGTACAATGAGCAGTTCTTC
>TRBJ2-7|-|-|TRBV15
CATSRAGDAYEQYF
TGTGCCACCAGCAGGGCCGGGGACGCCTACGAGCAGTACTTC
>TRBJ2-3|-|-|TRBV6-4
CASSDSADSTDTQYF
TGTGCCAGCAGTGACTCGGCAGACAGCACAGATACGCAGTATTTT
>TRBJ2-6|-|-|TRBV28
CASSPARGGERTGANVLTF
TGTGCCAGCAGTCCAGCGAGGGGGGGCGAACGGACTGGGGCCAACGTCCTGACTTTC
>TRBJ2-3|TRBD1|-|TRBV27
CASRTLDRTTDTQYF
TGTGCCAGCAGAACCCTGGACAGGACCACAGATACGCAGTATTTT
>TRBJ2-7|TRBD1|-|TRBV7-9
CASSRPTGSSPEQYF
TGTGCCAGCAGCCGACCGACAGGGTCATCTCCCGAGCAGTACTTC
>TRBJ1-1|-|-|TRBV5-1
CASRVFAEMNTEAFF
TGCGCCAGCAGAGTTTTTGCGGAGATGAACACTGAAGCTTTCTTT
>TRBJ2-1|-|-|TRBV6-1
CASKLVEKFF
TGTGCCAGCAAACTCGTCGAAAAGTTCTTC
>TRBJ2-7|-|-|TRBV7-9
CASSLRSTWEQYF
TGTGCCAGCAGCTTGCGCAGTACGTGGGAGCAGTACTTC
>TRBJ2-7|-|-|TRBV7-9
CASSLANQYEQYF
TGTGCCAGCAGCTTGGCAAACCAGTACGAGCAGTACTTC
>TRBJ2-1|TRBD2|-|TRBV5-1
CASSSGLAGANEQFF
TGCGCCAGCAGCTCCGGACTAGCGGGAGCGAATGAGCAGTTCTTC
>TRBJ1-2|-|-|TRBV27
CASSLSQAQVYGYTF
TGTGCCAGCAGTTTATCGCAGGCTCAAGTGTATGGCTACACCTTC
>TRBJ1-2|-|once|TRBV6-5
CASSSIGGITLYGYTF
TGTGCCAGCAGTTCAATTGGGGGTATTACCCTCTATGGCTACACCTTC
>TRBJ2-5|-|-|TRBV7-9
CASSPQETQYF
TGTGCCAGCAGTCCCCAAGAGACCCAGTACTTC
>TRBJ1-5|-|-|TRBV5-1
CASSSSGPGQPQHF
TGCGCCAGCAGCTCGTCAGGGCCGGGTCAGCCCCAGCATTTT
>TRBJ2-7|-|-|TRBV2
CASTGQFNEQYF
TGTGCCAGCACTGGACAATTTAACGAGCAGTACTTC
>TRBJ2-2|TRBD2|-|TRBV12-5
CASGLSGGPGELFF
TGTGCTAGTGGTTTGTCGGGAGGGCCTGGGGAGCTGTTTTTT
>TRBJ1-2|-|-|TRBV4-2
CASSQDGGLYGYTF
TGTGCCAGCAGCCAAGACGGAGGGCTCTATGGCTACACCTTC
>TRBJ2-2|TRBD1|-|TRBV6-4
CASSAVAGGYSGELFF
TGTGCCAGCAGTGCCGTGGCAGGGGGCTACTCCGGGGAGCTGTTTTTT
>TRBJ2-7|-|-|TRBV6-5
CASRHSSPPYEQYF
TGTGCCAGCAGACACTCGTCCCCCCCCTACGAGCAGTACTTC
>TRBJ2-3|-|-|TRBV28
CASSLLGVGADTQYF
TGTGCCAGCAGTTTACTGGGAGTCGGCGCAGATACGCAGTATTTT
>TRBJ2-3|-|-|TRBV5-1
CASSFDAPGDTQYF
TGCGCCAGCAGCTTCGACGCCCCGGGGGATACGCAGTATTTT
>TRBJ2-7|-|-|TRBV27
CASSHTPDSSYEQYF
TGTGCCAGCAGCCATACCCCGGACAGCTCCTACGAGCAGTACTTC
>TRBJ1-1|-|-|TRBV5-6
CASSFYGYGEAFF
TGTGCCAGCAGCTTTTACGGGTATGGGGAAGCTTTCTTT
>TRBJ2-1|TRBD2|-|TRBV30
CAWGVAGYDEQFF
TGTGCCTGGGGGGTAGCGGGCTACGATGAGCAGTTCTTC